The 23 T cell receptor beta chains given below trace back to one sample, sequenced in a study of blood T cell repertoires in COVID-19. The repertoire was sequenced with immunoSEQ multiplex PCR; TCRdb's copy has only in-frame clones and lacks some. The data show tens of thousands of clones, with 88% seen just once and approximately 23% held by the top ten. The sequenced sample was peripheral blood. The receptors shown here come from a man between 65 and 85 years old in a cohort sampled during active COVID-19.

The chain couples TRBV12-3 or TRBV12-4 to TRBJ1-1; no clear D. The CDR3 has 13 residues. V lost 3 bases and J lost 6, with 11 bases in between. In nucleotides, the CDR3 is TGTGCCAGCAGTTTTAGGGAGGCGGCTGAAGCTTTCTTT. This gives the protein CASSFREAAEAFF.

The chain employs TRBV4-3 and TRBJ2-7, with D possibly being TRBD2 (7 bases). With 4 bases removed from V and 3 bases from J, the gap between germline ends came to 13 bases. This CDR3 region has 14 residues. The germline V gene encodes CDR1 LGHNA and CDR2 YSLEER. The CDR3 is CASSPGASGYEQYF. In DNA form, the CDR3 reads TGCGCCAGCAGCCCGGGGGCTAGCGGCTACGAGCAGTACTTC.

The rearrangement links TRBV7-9 to TRBJ1-2; D possibly corresponds to TRBD1 (5 bases). CDR3 length: 12 amino acids. Trimming took 4 bases from V and 10 from J, leaving 13 bases between them. Germline CDR1 reads SEHNR; CDR2 reads FQNEAQ (reference sequence). In DNA form, the CDR3 reads TGTGCCAGCAGCTCCCAGGAAGGGGCCTACACCTTC. Translation gives CASSSQEGAYTF.

The V gene is TRBV27, the J gene TRBJ2-7; 9 bases fit TRBD1. Germline V CDR1 and CDR2: MNHEY, SMNVEV (reference sequence). J gave up 2 bases and V 3 bases, and 5 bases lay outside the gene matches. The CDR3 is 15 amino acids. The CDR3 protein is CASSLTGQGPYEQYF. The CDR3, as DNA: TGTGCCAGCAGTTTGACGGGACAGGGACCCTACGAGCAGTACTTC.

The rearrangement uses TRBV11-2 and TRBJ2-7, with TRBD1 identical over 10 bases. This CDR3 has 19 residues. Germline V gives CDR1 SGHAT, CDR2 FQNNGV. V was clipped by 6 bases and J by 1 base; unmatched bases: 18. DNA for the CDR3: TGTGCCAGCAGAGGGACGGGACAGGGGATTAGCGGGACGTCCTACGAGCAGTACTTC. Its translation: CASRGTGQGISGTSYEQYF.

The J gene is TRBJ2-1, the V gene TRBV19, with 7 bases fitting TRBD2. Per germline, CDR1 LNHDA and CDR2 SQIVND (reference sequence). CDR3 length equals 15 residues. CDR3 in DNA: TGTGCGTCACGTTCAGCGGGAACCCTCTCGGATGAGCAGTTCTTC. Translation: CASRSAGTLSDEQFF.

V gene TRBV7-3 combines with J gene TRBJ2-3; perhaps TRBD1 as D (6 bases). The ends were cut back, 5 bases at V and 2 bases at J, with 11 bases in the middle. The CDR3 contains 14 residues. Germline V gene lookup returns CDR1 SGHTA and CDR2 FQGTGA. CDR3: CASSPQGHTDTQYF. The DNA of the CDR3 is TGTGCCAGCAGCCCTCAGGGGCACACAGATACGCAGTATTTT.

The chain carries TRBV28 and TRBJ1-2; no clear D. Germline V CDR1 and CDR2: MDHEN, SYDVKM. The CDR3 contains 13 residues. V dropped 7 bases and J dropped 3 bases, with 12 bases sitting between them. The CDR3 nucleotides read TGTGCCAGCACGAGGGCCGAGGACTATGGCTACACCTTC. Protein sequence: CASTRAEDYGYTF.

The rearrangement joins TRBV27 to TRBJ1-2; 7 bases line up with TRBD1. CDR1 is MNHEY, CDR2 SMNVEV, per germline (reference sequence). The CDR3 consists of 16 residues. Trimming at V came to 6 bases and at J to 2 bases, leaving 12 bases not matched to a gene. The CDR3 bases are TGTGCCAGCAGCACGATGACAGGGCCATTAAACTATGGCTACACCTTC. Translated: CASSTMTGPLNYGYTF.

This chain connects TRBV11-3 to TRBJ2-1; TRBD2 matches at 11 bases. The ends lost 0 bases at V and 7 bases at J; junction bases unmatched: 8. The germline V gene has CDR1 SGHNT and CDR2 YENEEA. The CDR3 runs to 17 residues. The CDR3 DNA reads TGTGCCAGCAGCTTAGAGTCTTCTAGCGGGAGGAGGAATGAGCAGTTCTTC. This gives the protein CASSLESSSGRRNEQFF.

J is TRBJ2-1 and V is TRBV7-2, with D hard to call. Germline CDR1 reads SGHTA; CDR2 reads FQGNSA. V lost 1 base and J lost 5, with 6 bases in between. The CDR3 spans 13 residues. CDR3 nucleotides: TGTGCCAGCAGCTTAGGACAAAACAATGAGCAGTTCTTC. It specifies CASSLGQNNEQFF.

CDR3 nucleotide sequence: TGTGCCAGCAGCAGGGGCTATGGCTACACCTTC. Encoded protein: CASSRGYGYTF. J is TRBJ1-2 and V is TRBV28; TRBD1 is a possible D gene (6 bases). Trimming took off 6 bases at V and 4 bases at J, with 6 bases between the two ends. From germline, CDR1 is MDHEN and CDR2 SYDVKM. The CDR3 covers 11 residues.

Points on this clone: Its ends do not fully match the called genes, so a read error is possible. This chain links TRBV15 with TRBJ2-4; perhaps TRBD2 as D (5 bases). The CDR3 has 11 amino acids. Germline-derived CDR1 and CDR2 are LNHNV and YYDKDF (reference sequence). This CDR3 reads CATSRDQEVHF. Written as DNA, the CDR3 is TGTGCCACCAGCAGAGATCAGGAGGTTCACTTC.

V usage is TRBV25-1 and J usage is TRBJ2-5; the match to TRBD2 covers 7 bases. Trimming took 5 bases from V and 2 from J; bases not matched to a gene: 5. The V gene's germline CDR1 is MGHDK and CDR2 SYGVNS. The CDR3 sequence is 14 residues long. Here the CDR3 DNA reads TGTGCCAGCAGTCCATGGGGAGGGCAAGAGACCCAGTACTTC. This gives the protein CASSPWGGQETQYF.

CDR3 DNA: TGTGCCAGCAGCTCCCCCGGGACAGACTATGAGCAGTTCTTC. Protein sequence: CASSSPGTDYEQFF. The rearrangement links TRBV6-5 to TRBJ2-1, with 7 bases matching TRBD1. CDR3 length: 14 amino acids. Per germline, CDR1 MNHEY and CDR2 SVGAGI. Trimming removed 6 bases from V and 8 bases from J; junction bases left unmatched: 10.

The rearrangement links TRBV28 to TRBJ2-7; TRBD1 matches 8 bases. This CDR3 has 15 residues. The trim removed 5 bases at V and 3 bases at J, leaving 9 bases unmatched. Germline-derived CDR1 and CDR2 are MDHEN and SYDVKM. The CDR3 DNA reads as TGTGCCAGCAGTCTCAGGGGGCCCCCAGGCTACGAGCAGTACTTC. Residues: CASSLRGPPGYEQYF.

The chain uses TRBV13 and TRBJ2-5; 13 nucleotides align to TRBD2. This CDR3 is 16 amino acids long. V lost 4 bases to trimming and J lost 3 bases; unmatched junction nucleotides: 5. The germline gives CDR1 PRHDT, CDR2 FYEKMQ (reference sequence). This chain's CDR3 is CASSSTTSGRKETQYF. CDR3 DNA: TGTGCCAGCAGCTCCACGACTAGCGGGAGGAAAGAGACCCAGTACTTC.

V is TRBV30 and J is TRBJ1-2, with D tentatively TRBD1 (5 bases). Germline V gene sequence: CDR1 GTSNPN, CDR2 SVGIG (reference sequence). The V gene lost 0 bases and the J gene lost 8 bases, with 13 bases spanning the gap. This CDR3 is built from 13 residues. CDR3 DNA: TGTGCCTGGAGTGTACCCCCCCGGGGGGGCTACACCTTC. Residues: CAWSVPPRGGYTF.

The rearrangement uses TRBV14 and TRBJ2-1; TRBD1 aligns across 7 bases. The CDR3 sequence is 15 residues long. Germline V CDR1 and CDR2: SGHDN, FVKESK. V lost 0 bases to trimming and J lost 1 base; unmatched junction nucleotides: 0. As DNA, the CDR3 is TGTGCCAGCAGCCAAGAGGACAGGTCCTACAATGAGCAGTTCTTC. Translated: CASSQEDRSYNEQFF.

This chain connects TRBV6-5 to TRBJ1-1; D uncertain. Looked up from germline, CDR1 is MNHEY and CDR2 is SVGAGI. V was pared by 0 bases and J by 1 base, with 9 bases between. This CDR3 region has 15 residues. The CDR3 nucleotides are TGTGCCAGCAGTTACTCGAGGTTGGGGAACACTGAAGCTTTCTTT. This encodes CASSYSRLGNTEAFF.

The chain recombines TRBV5-1 with TRBJ2-2; D not resolved. Germline V CDR1 and CDR2: SGHRS, YFSETQ. CDR3 size: 16 residues. The V and J ends lost 0 bases and 0 bases respectively, with 9 bases between them. The CDR3 DNA follows: TGCGCCAGCAGCTTGGGGCCGTCCTCGAACACCGGGGAGCTGTTTTTT. Translating gives CASSLGPSSNTGELFF.

The chain links TRBV15 to TRBJ2-1; 11 bases are a match to TRBD2. With 0 bases clipped from V and 8 bases from J, the junction kept 9 bases outside the gene matches. Germline values: CDR1 LNHNV, CDR2 YYDKDF (reference sequence). This CDR3 has 17 residues. The CDR3 sequence is CATSRELAGAFGHEQFF. CDR3 nucleotide sequence: TGTGCCACCAGCAGAGAACTAGCGGGAGCGTTTGGCCATGAGCAGTTCTTC.

The chain recombines TRBV2 with TRBJ2-3, with D unclear. The ends were cut back, 6 bases at V and 0 bases at J, with 4 bases in the middle. This CDR3 comprises 12 residues. Germline lookup yields CDR1 SNHLY and CDR2 FYNNEI. CDR3: CASSGSTDTQYF. DNA of the CDR3: TGTGCCAGCAGCGGGAGCACAGATACGCAGTATTTT. Combining the CDR3 with reference TRBV2 and TRBJ2-3 gives the whole variable domain EPEVTQTPSHQVTQMGQEVILRCVPISNHLYFYWYRQILGQKVEFLVSFYNNEISEKSEIFDDQFSVERPDGSNFTLKIRSTKLEDSAMYFCASSGSTDTQYFGPGTRLTVL.